This entry concerns a single TCR beta chain. The data derive from a study of blood T cell repertoires in COVID-19. Across the whole study: Samples of COVID-19 (acute and convalescent) were obtained from the United States, Italy and Spain. T cells, B-cell-depleted T cells, or PBMCs provided the cDNA or gDNA that served as material.

Assay: immunoSEQ multiplex PCR; the TCRdb copy retains only in-frame clones and omits some. Here the sample spans tens of thousands of clones, 88% being singletons. Sequenced input: peripheral blood. The TCR sequence derives from a woman of 80 years or more with acute or convalescent COVID-19.

CDR3 loop: CASSQASGAITDTQYF. CDR3 sequence (DNA): TGTGCCAGCAGCCAAGCTAGCGGGGCCATCACAGATACGCAGTATTTT. The chain recombines TRBV3-1 (or the pseudogene TRBV3-2) with TRBJ2-3; 9 bases map to TRBD2. The CDR3 totals 16 residues. Germline CDR1 is LGHDT and CDR2 is YNNKEL (reference sequence). Losses at the gene ends were 1 base for V and 2 bases for J; bases not matched to a gene: 4.